Each of the 7 T cell receptor beta chains below was sequenced from the same sample in a study of cytomegalovirus exposure and HLA in healthy donors. The PCR contained 60 Vbeta and 13 Jbeta primers. Produced via immunoSEQ multiplex PCR; TCRdb's table is partial and in-frame only. The data show about 180,000 clones, 80% seen once. Sequencing was done on a sample of PBMCs. All receptors come from a woman between 25 and 40 years old in good health and CMV-seronegative.

This rearrangement joins TRBV5-6 to TRBJ2-3; TRBD2 matches 9 bases. The CDR3 consists of 15 residues. J was trimmed by 0 bases and V by 3 bases; bases with no gene match: 2. Germline V CDR1 and CDR2: SGHDT, YYEEEE. In nucleotides, the CDR3 is TGTGCCAGCAGCTGGACTAGCGTAAGCACAGATACGCAGTATTTT. Amino acids: CASSWTSVSTDTQYF.

The V call is TRBV13, the J call TRBJ1-1; D is undetermined. V was cut by 5 bases and J by 5 bases, with 9 bases left in between. CDR3 length: 12 amino acids. Germline lookup yields CDR1 PRHDT and CDR2 FYEKMQ (reference sequence). The DNA for the CDR3 is TGTGCCAGCAGCCAGTCGTCGACTGAAGCTTTCTTT. Translation gives CASSQSSTEAFF.

The chain couples TRBV6-1 to TRBJ1-5, with D perhaps TRBD1 (5 bases). The V end lost 4 bases, the J end lost 5 bases, and 9 bases lay between the germline ends. CDR1 and CDR2 (germline): MNHNS, SASEGT. The CDR3 extends over 13 amino acids. The CDR3 region is CASSVGGDQPQHF. The DNA of the CDR3 is TGTGCCAGCAGTGTGGGGGGGGATCAGCCCCAGCATTTT.

This rearrangement joins TRBV7-2 to TRBJ1-2; maybe TRBD1 (6 bases). The germline V gene encodes CDR1 SGHTA and CDR2 FQGNSA. CDR3 length: 14 residues. The V end lost 3 bases, the J end lost 6 bases, and 14 bases lay between the germline ends. The chain's CDR3 is CASSFKRGGDGYTF. CDR3 DNA: TGTGCCAGCAGCTTCAAAAGGGGGGGGGATGGCTACACCTTC.

The chain is built from TRBV5-6 and TRBJ1-5; no definite D call. The CDR3 length is 16 residues. Germline CDR1 reads SGHDT; CDR2 reads YYEEEE. Deletions cut 0 bases from V and 3 bases from J, with 13 bases between. Here the CDR3 reads CASSLEGAAPNQPQHF. DNA for the CDR3: TGTGCCAGCAGCTTGGAGGGAGCAGCACCCAATCAGCCCCAGCATTTT.

The chain has TRBV6-6 and TRBJ2-5; 12 bases fit TRBD1. The germline gives CDR1 MNHNY, CDR2 SVGAGI (reference sequence). The J segment lost 2 bases and the V segment lost 11 bases, leaving 12 bases of the junction unmatched. The CDR3 is 16 amino acids. CDR3 loop: CAAKSGTGGLQETQYF. For the CDR3, the DNA is TGTGCCGCGAAATCCGGGACAGGGGGCCTACAAGAGACCCAGTACTTC.

The chain carries TRBV19 and TRBJ2-6; tentatively, D is TRBD2 (5 bases). CDR1 LNHDA and CDR2 SQIVND come from the germline V gene (reference sequence). This CDR3 comprises 15 residues. V lost 7 bases, J lost 0 bases, and 10 bases lay in between. DNA for the CDR3: TGTGCCAGTACCCGAGGGCTCTCTGGGGCCAACGTCCTGACTTTC. Residues: CASTRGLSGANVLTF.